This TCR beta chain originates from a study of OX40 agonist ivuxolimab in advanced cancers. Here immunoSEQ multiplex PCR was the method, and the copy in TCRdb shows in-frame clones only, minus some. The profile shows over 75,000 clones, about 90% of them singletons. With 4 bases removed from V and 0 bases from J, the gap between germline ends came to 13 bases. CDR1 SGDLS and CDR2 YYNGEE come from the germline V gene. CDR3 size: 16 residues. This chain connects TRBV9 to TRBJ2-2; D gene ambiguous. This TCR was sampled from an adult with an advanced solid tumor such as melanoma, head and neck, liver or kidney cancer. Source: CD4+ or CD8+ T cells sorted from blood, taken in a trial of the OX40 agonist ivuxolimab. In DNA form, the CDR3 reads TGTGCCAGCAGCTCCACCCGGGCTACGAACACCGGGGAGCTGTTTTTT. This encodes CASSSTRATNTGELFF.